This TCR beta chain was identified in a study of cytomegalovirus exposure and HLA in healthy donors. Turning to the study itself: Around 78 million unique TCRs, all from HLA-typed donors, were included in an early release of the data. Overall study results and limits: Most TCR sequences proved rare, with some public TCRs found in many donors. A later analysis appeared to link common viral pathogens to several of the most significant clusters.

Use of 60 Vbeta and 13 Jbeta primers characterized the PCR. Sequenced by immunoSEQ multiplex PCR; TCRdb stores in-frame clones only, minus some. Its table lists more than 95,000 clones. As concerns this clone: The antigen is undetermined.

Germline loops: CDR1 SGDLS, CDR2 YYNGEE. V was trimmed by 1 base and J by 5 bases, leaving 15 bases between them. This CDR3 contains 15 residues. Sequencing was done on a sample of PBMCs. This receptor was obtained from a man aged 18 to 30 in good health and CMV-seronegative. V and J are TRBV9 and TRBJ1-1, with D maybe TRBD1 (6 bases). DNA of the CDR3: TGTGCCAGCAGCGTATTTGGGGGGGCGAGTACTGAAGCTTTCTTT. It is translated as CASSVFGGASTEAFF.